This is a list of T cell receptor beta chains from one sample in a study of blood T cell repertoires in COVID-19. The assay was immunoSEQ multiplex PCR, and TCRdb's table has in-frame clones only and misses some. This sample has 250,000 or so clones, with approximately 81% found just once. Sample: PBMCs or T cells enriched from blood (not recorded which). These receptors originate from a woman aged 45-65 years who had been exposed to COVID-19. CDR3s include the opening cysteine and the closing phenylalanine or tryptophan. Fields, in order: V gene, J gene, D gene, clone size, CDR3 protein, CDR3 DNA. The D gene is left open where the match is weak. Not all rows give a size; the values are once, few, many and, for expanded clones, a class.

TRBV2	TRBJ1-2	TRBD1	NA	CASTGQALYGYTF	TGTGCCAGCACGGGACAGGCCCTCTATGGCTACACCTTC
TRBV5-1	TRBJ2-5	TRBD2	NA	CASSFGLGTQETQYF	TGCGCCAGCAGCTTCGGACTAGGGACCCAAGAGACCCAGTACTTC
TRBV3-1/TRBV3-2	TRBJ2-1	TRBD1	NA	CASSQEGGPYNEQFF	TGTGCCAGCAGCCAAGAAGGGGGCCCCTACAATGAGCAGTTCTTC
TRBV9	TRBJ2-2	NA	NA	CASSITDTGELFF	TGTGCCAGCAGCATAACAGACACCGGGGAGCTGTTTTTT
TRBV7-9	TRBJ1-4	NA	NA	CASRGLINEKLFF	TGTGCCAGCAGGGGACTGATTAATGAAAAACTGTTTTTT
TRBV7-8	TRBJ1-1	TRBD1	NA	CASSLYGTATQGENTEAFF	TGTGCCAGCAGCTTATACGGGACAGCTACGCAGGGCGAGAACACTGAAGCTTTCTTT
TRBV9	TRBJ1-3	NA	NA	CASSANEYNTFSGNTIYF	TGTGCCAGCAGCGCGAACGAATACAACACGTTCTCTGGAAACACCATATATTTT
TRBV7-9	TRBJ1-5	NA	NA	CASSVGGSQPQHF	TGTGCCAGCAGCGTGGGAGGGTCACAGCCCCAGCATTTT
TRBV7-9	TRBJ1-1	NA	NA	CASSLAGWNTEAFF	TGTGCCAGCAGCTTGGCAGGGTGGAACACTGAAGCTTTCTTT
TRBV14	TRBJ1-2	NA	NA	CASSQRLLTELGGYTF	TGTGCCAGCAGCCAAAGACTTTTGACAGAATTGGGTGGCTACACCTTC
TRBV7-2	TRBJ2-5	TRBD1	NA	CASSLGYRGMGKTQYF	TGTGCCAGCAGCTTGGGATACAGGGGTATGGGAAAGACCCAGTACTTC
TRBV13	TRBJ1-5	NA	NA	CASSIREGYGNQPQHF	TGTGCCAGCAGCATCAGGGAAGGGTATGGCAATCAGCCCCAGCATTTT
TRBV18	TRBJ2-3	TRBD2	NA	CASSPPRRRLAGGQASVPDTQYF	TGTGCCAGCTCACCACCGCGGCGCCGACTAGCGGGGGGGCAAGCTTCAGTCCCAGATACGCAGTATTTT
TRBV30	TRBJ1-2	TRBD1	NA	CAWTGGGGYTF	TGTGCCTGGACAGGGGGAGGTGGCTACACCTTC
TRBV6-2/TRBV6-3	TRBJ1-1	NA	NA	CASSLEGRSSLEAFF	TGTGCCAGCAGTTTGGAGGGGCGCTCTTCCCTTGAAGCTTTCTTT
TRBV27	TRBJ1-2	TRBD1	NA	CASSSTGTDYGYTF	TGTGCCAGCAGTTCAACCGGGACAGACTATGGCTACACCTTC
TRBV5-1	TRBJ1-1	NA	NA	CASSLGSGTEAFF	TGCGCCAGCAGCTTGGGCTCGGGGACTGAAGCTTTCTTT
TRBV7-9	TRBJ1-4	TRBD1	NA	CASSPFPGIQGTNEKLFF	TGTGCCAGCAGCCCTTTCCCCGGGATACAGGGGACTAATGAAAAACTGTTTTTT
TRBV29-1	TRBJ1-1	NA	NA	CSVWSENTEAFF	TGCAGCGTTTGGTCAGAGAACACTGAAGCTTTCTTT
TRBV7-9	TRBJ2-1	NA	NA	CASSFIRKGADEQFF	TGTGCCAGCAGCTTCATTAGGAAAGGGGCCGATGAGCAGTTCTTC
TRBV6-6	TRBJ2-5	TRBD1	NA	CASRNNRGETQYF	TGTGCCAGCAGAAATAACAGGGGGGAGACCCAGTACTTC
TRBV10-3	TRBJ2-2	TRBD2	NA	CATLAGGRNTGELFF	TGTGCCACCCTAGCGGGGGGACGAAACACCGGGGAGCTGTTTTTT
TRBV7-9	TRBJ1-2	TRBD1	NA	CASSLALGTGDGYTF	TGTGCCAGCAGCTTAGCGCTAGGGACAGGGGATGGCTACACCTTC
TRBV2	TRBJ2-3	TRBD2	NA	CASSGSLARTDTQYF	TGTGCCAGCAGTGGGTCACTAGCGAGGACAGATACGCAGTATTTT
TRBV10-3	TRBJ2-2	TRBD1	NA	CATTGTGGNTGELFF	TGTGCCACCACCGGGACAGGGGGCAACACCGGGGAGCTGTTTTTT
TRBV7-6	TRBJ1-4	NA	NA	CASSLGQRANEKLFF	TGTGCCAGCAGCTTAGGTCAGCGGGCTAATGAAAAACTGTTTTTT
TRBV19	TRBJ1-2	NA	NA	CASSSGVGIFNYGYTF	TGTGCCAGTAGTTCGGGGGTAGGGATATTCAACTATGGCTACACCTTC
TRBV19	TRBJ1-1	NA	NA	CASSIAAGNTEAFF	TGTGCCAGTAGTATAGCCGCGGGGAACACTGAAGCTTTCTTT
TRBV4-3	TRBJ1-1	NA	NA	CASSQEPQGLSNTEAFF	TGCGCCAGCAGCCAAGAACCACAGGGTCTTTCGAACACTGAAGCTTTCTTT
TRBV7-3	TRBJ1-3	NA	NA	CASSLGGAGNTIYF	TGTGCCAGCAGCTTAGGCGGGGCCGGAAACACCATATATTTT
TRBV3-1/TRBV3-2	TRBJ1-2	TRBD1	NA	CASSPDPGQGANYGYTF	TGTGCCAGCAGCCCGGATCCGGGACAGGGAGCTAACTATGGCTACACCTTC
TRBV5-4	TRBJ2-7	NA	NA	CASSSFGVLSYEQYF	TGTGCCAGCAGCTCTTTTGGAGTTCTTTCCTACGAGCAGTACTTC
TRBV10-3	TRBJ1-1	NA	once	CAVKTLNTEAFF	TGTGCCGTCAAGACATTGAACACTGAAGCTTTCTTT
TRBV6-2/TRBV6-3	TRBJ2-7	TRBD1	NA	CASSYSKRADRAYEQYF	TGTGCCAGCAGTTACTCGAAGAGGGCGGACAGGGCCTACGAGCAGTACTTC
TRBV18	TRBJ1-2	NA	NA	CASSPLQRGYGYTF	TGTGCCAGCTCACCCTTACAACGGGGGTATGGCTACACCTTC
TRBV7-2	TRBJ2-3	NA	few	CASSPRGASTDTQYF	TGTGCCAGCAGCCCTCGGGGGGCCTCCACAGATACGCAGTATTTT
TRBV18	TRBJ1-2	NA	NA	CASSPDRLSYGYTF	TGTGCCAGCTCACCGGACAGACTCTCCTATGGCTACACCTTC
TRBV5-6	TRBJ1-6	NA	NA	CASSYGTGPNSPLHF	TGTGCCAGCAGCTACGGAACAGGCCCTAATTCACCCCTCCACTTT
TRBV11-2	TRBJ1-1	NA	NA	CASSPQGTEAFF	TGTGCCAGCAGCCCCCAGGGCACTGAAGCTTTCTTT
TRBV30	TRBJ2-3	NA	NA	CAWDTASTDTQYF	TGTGCCTGGGATACAGCCAGCACAGATACGCAGTATTTT
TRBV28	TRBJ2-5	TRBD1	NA	CASRRTGQETQYF	TGTGCCAGCAGAAGGACAGGGCAAGAGACCCAGTACTTC
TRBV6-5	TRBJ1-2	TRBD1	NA	CASSSRTGATSGGYTF	TGTGCCAGCAGTTCTCGTACAGGGGCCACATCGGGAGGCTACACCTTC
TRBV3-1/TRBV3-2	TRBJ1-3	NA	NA	CASSPRSSSGNTIYF	TGTGCCAGCAGCCCCAGATCCAGCTCTGGAAACACCATATATTTT
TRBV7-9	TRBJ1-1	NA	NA	CASSSRGTEAFF	TGTGCCAGCAGCTCCAGGGGAACTGAAGCTTTCTTT
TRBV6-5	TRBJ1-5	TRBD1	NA	CASHRGESNQPQHF	TGTGCCAGCCACAGGGGGGAAAGCAATCAGCCCCAGCATTTT
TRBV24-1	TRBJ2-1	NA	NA	CATSDPGEGLGYNEQFF	TGTGCCACCAGTGACCCCGGAGAGGGTTTGGGCTACAATGAGCAGTTCTTC
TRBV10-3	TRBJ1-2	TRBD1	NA	CAIMDRENGYTF	TGTGCCATCATGGACAGGGAAAATGGCTACACCTTC
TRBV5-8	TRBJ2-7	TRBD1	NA	CASSLGDRLPYEQYF	TGTGCCAGCAGCTTGGGGGACAGACTTCCCTACGAGCAGTACTTC
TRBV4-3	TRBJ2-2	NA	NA	CASSQGGVTGELFF	TGCGCCAGCAGCCAAGGGGGGGTCACCGGGGAGCTGTTTTTT